A selection of T cell receptor beta chains follows, all from one sample in a study of T cell responses to AZD1222 COVID-19 vaccine. The protocol was immunoSEQ multiplex PCR, while the TCRdb copy is restricted to in-frame clones and leaves out a portion. The table records tens of thousands of clones, nearly 90% of them present only once. This sample comprised peripheral blood, obtained 28 days after the second AZD1222 dose. Receptors were obtained from an adult who received the AZD1222 COVID-19 vaccine. The CDR3 runs from the conserved cysteine through the conserved F or W. Each record gives: clone size, J gene, D gene, V gene, CDR3 protein, CDR3 DNA. D genes are given only for firm matches. Clone size is given for some rows only: seen once, a few or many times, or a class if the clone is expanded.

abundance: .; j_gene: TRBJ2-3; d_gene: .; v_gene: TRBV7-2; CDR3aa: CASSSTSQKDTQYF; CDR3nt: TGTGCCAGCAGCTCAACTTCCCAAAAAGATACGCAGTATTTT
abundance: .; j_gene: TRBJ2-1; d_gene: .; v_gene: TRBV19; CDR3aa: CASSMGRYLEQFF; CDR3nt: TGTGCCAGTAGTATGGGCAGGTATCTTGAGCAGTTCTTC
abundance: few; j_gene: TRBJ2-7; d_gene: .; v_gene: TRBV5-4; CDR3aa: CASSLVGGGSEQYF; CDR3nt: TGTGCCAGCAGCTTGGTGGGTGGTGGCAGCGAGCAGTACTTC
abundance: once; j_gene: TRBJ2-7; d_gene: .; v_gene: TRBV11-1; CDR3aa: CASSLALDNYEQYF; CDR3nt: TGTGCCAGCAGCTTAGCTCTGGACAACTACGAGCAGTACTTC
abundance: .; j_gene: TRBJ2-7; d_gene: .; v_gene: TRBV6-6; CDR3aa: CAASSGRSYEQYF; CDR3nt: TGTGCCGCCTCTTCGGGCCGATCCTACGAGCAGTACTTC
abundance: .; j_gene: TRBJ2-6; d_gene: .; v_gene: TRBV19; CDR3aa: CASSMSDGANVLTF; CDR3nt: TGTGCCAGTAGTATGTCTGATGGGGCCAACGTCCTGACTTTC
abundance: .; j_gene: TRBJ2-7; d_gene: .; v_gene: TRBV4-1; CDR3aa: CASSQEASRAYEQYF; CDR3nt: TGCGCCAGCAGCCAAGAGGCTAGCAGAGCCTACGAGCAGTACTTC
abundance: .; j_gene: TRBJ1-6; d_gene: .; v_gene: TRBV6-5; CDR3aa: CASSYSKAGDSPLHF; CDR3nt: TGTGCCAGCAGTTACTCAAAGGCCGGGGATTCACCCCTCCACTTT
abundance: once; j_gene: TRBJ1-3; d_gene: .; v_gene: TRBV5-4; CDR3aa: CASSQLSGGVRNTIYF; CDR3nt: TGTGCCAGCAGCCAACTTTCCGGGGGTGTACGAAACACCATATATTTT
abundance: .; j_gene: TRBJ2-3; d_gene: .; v_gene: TRBV11-3; CDR3aa: CASSPETGDTQYF; CDR3nt: TGTGCCAGCAGCCCGGAGACTGGGGATACGCAGTATTTT